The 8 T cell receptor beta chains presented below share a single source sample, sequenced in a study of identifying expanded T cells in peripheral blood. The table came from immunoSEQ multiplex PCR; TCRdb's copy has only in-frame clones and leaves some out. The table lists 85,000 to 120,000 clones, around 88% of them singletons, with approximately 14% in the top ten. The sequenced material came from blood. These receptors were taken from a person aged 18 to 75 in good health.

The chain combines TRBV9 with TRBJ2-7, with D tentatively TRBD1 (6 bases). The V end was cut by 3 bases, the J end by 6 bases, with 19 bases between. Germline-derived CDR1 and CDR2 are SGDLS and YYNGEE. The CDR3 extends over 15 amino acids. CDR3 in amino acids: CASSASIQGSGEQYF. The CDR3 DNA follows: TGTGCCAGCAGCGCCTCAATACAGGGTTCGGGCGAGCAGTACTTC.

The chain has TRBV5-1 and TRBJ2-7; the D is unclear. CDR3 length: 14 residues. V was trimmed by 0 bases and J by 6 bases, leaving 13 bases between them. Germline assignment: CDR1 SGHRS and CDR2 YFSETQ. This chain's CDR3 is CASSLGNTLVEQYF. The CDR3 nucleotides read TGCGCCAGCAGCTTGGGAAACACGCTCGTCGAGCAGTACTTC.

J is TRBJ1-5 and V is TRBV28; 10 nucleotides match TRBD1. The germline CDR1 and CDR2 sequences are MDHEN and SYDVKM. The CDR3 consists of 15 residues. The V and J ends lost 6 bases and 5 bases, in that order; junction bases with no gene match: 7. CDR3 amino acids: CASRRQGAVDQPQHF. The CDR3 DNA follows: TGTGCCAGCAGGCGACAGGGGGCGGTCGATCAGCCCCAGCATTTT.

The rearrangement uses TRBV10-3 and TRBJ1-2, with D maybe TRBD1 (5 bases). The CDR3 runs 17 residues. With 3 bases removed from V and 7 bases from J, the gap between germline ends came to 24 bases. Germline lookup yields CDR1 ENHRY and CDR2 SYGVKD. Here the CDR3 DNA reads TGTGCCATCAGTGACGGAATTAGGAGGGACTCGGGGCTTGGCTACACCTTC. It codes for CAISDGIRRDSGLGYTF.

The CDR3 bases are TGCAGCGTTGACAACAGACCTGGAATAAATGAGCAGTTCTTC. It yields the protein CSVDNRPGINEQFF. This chain joins TRBV29-1 and TRBJ2-1; no firm D call. This CDR3 spans 14 amino acids. In germline, CDR1 is SQVTM, CDR2 ANQGSEA. Trimming took off 3 bases at V and 7 bases at J, with 16 bases between the two ends.

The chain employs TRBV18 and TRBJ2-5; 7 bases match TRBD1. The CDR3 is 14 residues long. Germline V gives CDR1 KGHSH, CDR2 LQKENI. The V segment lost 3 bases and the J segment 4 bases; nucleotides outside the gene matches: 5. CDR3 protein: CASSPPDRAETQYF. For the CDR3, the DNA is TGTGCCAGCTCACCCCCTGACAGGGCAGAGACCCAGTACTTC.

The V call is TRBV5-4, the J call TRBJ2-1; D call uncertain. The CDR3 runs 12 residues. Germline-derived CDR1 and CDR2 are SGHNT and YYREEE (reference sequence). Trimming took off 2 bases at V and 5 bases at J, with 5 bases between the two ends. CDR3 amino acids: CASSFTNNEQFF. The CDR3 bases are TGTGCCAGCAGCTTTACAAACAATGAGCAGTTCTTC.

CDR3: CASKRSSSGNTIYF. CDR3 nucleotides: TGTGCCAGCAAAAGGTCGTCCTCTGGAAACACCATATATTTT. The chain recombines TRBV11-2 with TRBJ1-3; D gene unclear. V lost 7 bases and J 0 bases, leaving 10 bases between the germline ends. Per the germline V gene, CDR1 is SGHAT and CDR2 is FQNNGV. The CDR3 sequence is 14 residues long.